The next 20 T cell receptor beta chains were all read from a single sample in a study of blood T cell repertoires in COVID-19. Clones were sequenced by immunoSEQ multiplex PCR, and TCRdb holds only the in-frame ones, with some missing. The repertoire holds 150,000 to 200,000 clones, 88% seen once, with 3.5% to 5% in the top ten. The sequenced material came from peripheral blood. The receptor source for this set is a woman aged 30 to 39 with acute or convalescent COVID-19.

This clone was seen once. V and J are TRBV5-4 and TRBJ1-4, with D perhaps matching TRBD1 (5 bases). Trimming removed 5 bases at V and 5 bases at J, with 13 bases between. Germline CDR1 is SGHNT and CDR2 is YYREEE (reference sequence). The CDR3 is made up of 14 amino acids. CDR3 DNA sequence: TGTGCCAGCAGTTCATCTGGGGGGAATGAAAAACTGTTTTTT. Translation: CASSSSGGNEKLFF. The full variable domain, with the rest looked up from reference TRBV5-4 and TRBJ1-4, is ETGVTQSPTHLIKTRGQQVTLRCSSQSGHNTVSWYQQALGQGPQFIFQYYREEENGRGNFPPRFSGLQFPNYSSELNVNALELDDSALYLCASSSSGGNEKLFFGSGTQLSVL.

The chain links TRBV19 to TRBJ2-7; D perhaps matches TRBD1 (6 bases). Between the trimmed V and J ends, which lost 8 bases and 4 bases, there was a span of 15 bases. Germline assignment: CDR1 LNHDA and CDR2 SQIVND (reference sequence). This CDR3 has 13 amino acids. CDR3 sequence (DNA): TGTGCCAGTCGGCCGGTAGGGGGATACGAGCAGTACTTC. Translation: CASRPVGGYEQYF.

This clone was observed a handful of times. This chain's CDR3 is CATTDSSGNTIYF. CDR3 nucleotides: TGTGCCACCACGGACAGCTCTGGAAACACCATATATTTT. V usage is TRBV24-1 and J usage is TRBJ1-3; D is perhaps TRBD1 (6 bases). Trimming took 8 bases from V and 0 from J, leaving 7 bases between them. The length of the CDR3 is 13 residues. CDR1 is KGHDR, CDR2 SFDVKD, per germline.

The V call is TRBV7-2, the J call TRBJ1-1; 7 nucleotides agree with TRBD1. CDR1 SGHTA and CDR2 FQGNSA come from the germline V gene. This CDR3 contains 16 residues. With V trimmed by 0 bases and J by 0 bases, 4 bases remained unmatched. Here the CDR3 reads CASSLAPGGLNTEAFF. The CDR3 nucleotides are TGTGCCAGCAGCTTAGCGCCAGGGGGGTTGAACACTGAAGCTTTCTTT.

Regarding this clone: Distinct nucleotide sequences in the sample also encode this CDR3. V usage is TRBV7-9 and J usage is TRBJ2-7; TRBD1 might be the D (6 bases). Trimming stripped 4 bases from V and 3 bases from J, with 7 bases between. CDR3 length: 12 amino acids. Germline CDR1 reads SEHNR; CDR2 reads FQNEAQ (reference sequence). For the CDR3, the DNA is TGTGCCAGCAGCTCAGGGGTCTACGAGCAGTACTTC. Translating gives CASSSGVYEQYF.

The chain is built from TRBV11-3 and TRBJ2-7; 14 nucleotides agree with TRBD2. Trimming at V came to 5 bases and at J to 3 bases, leaving 6 bases not matched to a gene. CDR3 length: 16 amino acids. Germline V gives CDR1 SGHNT, CDR2 YENEEA. This CDR3 is CASSPGLAGGVYEQYF. DNA of the CDR3: TGTGCCAGCAGCCCAGGACTAGCGGGAGGTGTCTACGAGCAGTACTTC.

This chain links TRBV6-4 with TRBJ2-6; no definite D call. Trimming shortened V by 5 bases and J by 0 bases, and 8 bases separated the two germline ends. This CDR3 is built from 15 residues. Germline CDR1 is MRHNA and CDR2 is SNTAGT. As DNA, the CDR3 is TGTGCCAGCAGTCCTTCCCCCTCTGGGGCCAACGTCCTGACTTTC. Residues: CASSPSPSGANVLTF.

In nucleotides, the CDR3 is TGTGCCAGCAGTTACAGGGGGGACTATGGCTACACCTTC. Amino acids: CASSYRGDYGYTF. The chain uses TRBV28 and TRBJ1-2, with 8 nucleotides matching TRBD1. V shed 4 bases and J 3 bases; nucleotides not matched to a gene: 1. Per germline, CDR1 MDHEN and CDR2 SYDVKM. This CDR3 has 13 residues.

The gene calls are TRBV5-1 and TRBJ2-7, with a possible D match to TRBD1 (5 bases). CDR3 length equals 15 residues. V lost 0 bases to trimming and J lost 0 bases, with 10 bases between them. Germline V gives CDR1 SGHRS, CDR2 YFSETQ. The CDR3 here is CASSLGGVNSYEQYF. The CDR3, as DNA: TGCGCCAGCAGCTTGGGGGGCGTAAACTCCTACGAGCAGTACTTC.

V gene TRBV11-3 combines with J gene TRBJ2-3, with D hard to call. Germline V lookup: CDR1 SGHNT, CDR2 YENEEA. CDR3 length: 15 amino acids. Trimming cost V 3 bases and J 2 bases, with 12 bases left between them. CDR3 protein: CASSFTAEYTDTQYF. CDR3 DNA sequence: TGTGCCAGCAGCTTTACGGCGGAGTACACAGATACGCAGTATTTT.

This clone has just a few counts. The V and J genes are TRBV19 and TRBJ2-3; no clear D. Germline values: CDR1 LNHDA, CDR2 SQIVND (reference sequence). CDR3 length equals 16 residues. The V and J ends lost 3 bases and 5 bases respectively, with 18 bases between them. CDR3 DNA sequence: TGTGCCAGTAGTATGGCAGGAAACCCCCCCCGAGATACGCAGTATTTT. Encoded protein: CASSMAGNPPRDTQYF.

This chain uses TRBV25-1 with TRBJ2-7, with no clear D. From germline, CDR1 is MGHDK and CDR2 SYGVNS. The CDR3 covers 15 residues. V dropped 2 bases and J dropped 0 bases, with 11 bases sitting between them. The CDR3 coding sequence is TGTGCCAGCAGTGAACATGTGGGCAGCTCCTACGAGCAGTACTTC. This codes for CASSEHVGSSYEQYF.

The chain couples TRBV3-1 (or the pseudogene TRBV3-2) to TRBJ2-3; D unclear. Germline CDR1 and CDR2: LGHDT and YNNKEL (reference sequence). The CDR3 covers 14 residues. V was cut by 1 base and J by 4 bases, with 9 bases left in between. This CDR3 is CASSQVRSSDTQYF. The CDR3 region has the DNA TGTGCCAGCAGCCAAGTACGTAGCTCAGATACGCAGTATTTT.

The rearrangement links TRBV20-1 to TRBJ2-1; D not resolved. The CDR3 loop spans 11 amino acids. V was shortened by 7 bases and J by 4 bases, with 8 bases between the two germline ends. Per the germline V gene, CDR1 is DFQATT and CDR2 is SNEGSKA (reference sequence). The CDR3 bases are TGCAGTGAAACAATTTACAATGAGCAGTTCTTC. It encodes CSETIYNEQFF.

The genes are TRBV29-1 and TRBJ1-2; the match to TRBD1 covers 8 bases. From germline, CDR1 is SQVTM and CDR2 ANQGSEA. The CDR3 covers 13 residues. After removal of 5 bases from V and 6 bases from J, the junction contained 8 bases not matched to a gene. The CDR3 here is CSVSTGGNDGYTF. The CDR3 DNA sequence: TGCAGCGTTAGCACAGGGGGTAATGATGGCTACACCTTC.

Points on this clone: One end of the junction varies from germline; a read error may be responsible. The gene calls are TRBV14 and TRBJ1-1; no clear D. Germline CDR1 is SGHDN and CDR2 is FVKESK. The CDR3 spans 13 residues. CDR3 nucleotides: TGTGCCAGCAGCCAACGCCGGGAGCAAGTCTCTCTCTTT. Amino acid sequence: CASSQRREQVSLF.

The rearrangement links TRBV11-2 to TRBJ2-7, with a possible D match to TRBD1 (5 bases). Germline V gene data show CDR1 as SGHAT and CDR2 as FQNNGV. The CDR3 runs to 13 residues. Trimming removed 0 bases at V and 4 bases at J, with 7 bases between. CDR3 residues: CASSLDRGYEQYF. Here the CDR3 DNA reads TGTGCCAGCAGCTTAGATAGGGGTTACGAGCAGTACTTC. The full variable domain, completed using reference TRBV11-2 and TRBJ2-7, is EAGVAQSPRYKIIEKRQSVAFWCNPISGHATLYWYQQILGQGPKLLIQFQNNGVVDDSQLPKDRFSAERLKGVDSTLKIQPAKLEDSAVYLCASSLDRGYEQYFGPGTRLTVT.

The V gene is TRBV29-1, the J gene TRBJ2-1; D call uncertain. CDR3 length equals 15 residues. Germline assignment: CDR1 SQVTM and CDR2 ANQGSEA. The ends were cut back, 3 bases at V and 0 bases at J, with 12 bases in the middle. CDR3 DNA: TGCAGCGTTGAGTTTCGGCGGAGCTCCTACAATGAGCAGTTCTTC. Residues: CSVEFRRSSYNEQFF.

This sequence joins TRBV7-9 and TRBJ2-3, with 11 bases matching TRBD2. V was clipped by 6 bases and J by 3 bases; unmatched bases: 2. Germline V gene lookup returns CDR1 SEHNR and CDR2 FQNEAQ (reference sequence). The CDR3 contains 14 residues. CDR3: CASSRTSGTDTQYF. Written as DNA, the CDR3 is TGTGCCAGCAGTAGGACTAGCGGGACAGATACGCAGTATTTT.

V usage is TRBV7-9 and J usage is TRBJ2-1; the D gene is possibly TRBD2 (5 bases). The germline V gene has CDR1 SEHNR and CDR2 FQNEAQ (reference sequence). The CDR3 is 16 amino acids. Trimming left V 5 bases short and J 5 bases short, with 19 bases between. The chain's CDR3 is CASSPGGLRTHNEQFF. The DNA of the CDR3 is TGTGCCAGCAGCCCCGGAGGTCTGCGGACGCACAATGAGCAGTTCTTC.